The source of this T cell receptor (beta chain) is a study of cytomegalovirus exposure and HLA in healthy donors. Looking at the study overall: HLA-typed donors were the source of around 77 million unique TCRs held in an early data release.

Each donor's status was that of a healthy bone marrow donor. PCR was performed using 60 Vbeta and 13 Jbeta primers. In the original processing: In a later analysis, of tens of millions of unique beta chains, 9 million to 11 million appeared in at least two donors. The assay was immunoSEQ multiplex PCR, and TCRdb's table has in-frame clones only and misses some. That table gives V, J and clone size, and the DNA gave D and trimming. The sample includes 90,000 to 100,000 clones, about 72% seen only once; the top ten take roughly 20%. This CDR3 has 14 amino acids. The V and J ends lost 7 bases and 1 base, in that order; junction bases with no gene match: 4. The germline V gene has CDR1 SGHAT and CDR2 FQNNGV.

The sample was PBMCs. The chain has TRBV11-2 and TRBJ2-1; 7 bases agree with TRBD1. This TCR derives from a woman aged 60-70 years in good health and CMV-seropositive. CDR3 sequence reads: CASKDRKSYNEQFF. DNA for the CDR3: TGTGCCAGCAAGGACAGGAAGTCCTACAATGAGCAGTTCTTC.